This T cell receptor (beta chain) was identified during a study of PD-1 blockade in classical Hodgkin lymphoma. Turning to the study itself: With a 2-week interval, patients received intravenous nivolumab at 3 mg/kg.

Of note for this clone: The antigen is undetermined.

Germline CDR1 reads LNHDA; CDR2 reads SQIVND (reference sequence). Trimming at V came to 6 bases and at J to 5 bases, leaving 11 bases not matched to a gene. This CDR3 comprises 17 residues. Clones were sequenced by immunoSEQ multiplex PCR, and TCRdb holds only the in-frame ones, with some missing. The sample includes about 12,000 clones, more than 85% of them seen just once. Brentuximab vedotin exposure varied among the patients, all of whom had relapsed after autologous stem cell transplantation. Overall study findings and caveats: At baseline, newly diagnosed patients reportedly showed less TCR diversity than healthy donors. By cycle point C4D1, TCR diversity had risen significantly in CD4+ cells (but not CD8+ cells). Whoever responded completely had baseline diversity much like that seen in newly diagnosed patients.

The clonotype comes from a human donor with classical Hodgkin lymphoma. The chain couples TRBV19 to TRBJ2-2; TRBD2 agrees at 11 bases. The source material was peripheral blood mononuclear cells (PBMCs), sampled at baseline. This CDR3 is CASSHRLAGRVTGELFF. The CDR3 DNA reads as TGTGCCAGTAGCCATCGACTAGCGGGGAGAGTGACCGGGGAGCTGTTTTTT.